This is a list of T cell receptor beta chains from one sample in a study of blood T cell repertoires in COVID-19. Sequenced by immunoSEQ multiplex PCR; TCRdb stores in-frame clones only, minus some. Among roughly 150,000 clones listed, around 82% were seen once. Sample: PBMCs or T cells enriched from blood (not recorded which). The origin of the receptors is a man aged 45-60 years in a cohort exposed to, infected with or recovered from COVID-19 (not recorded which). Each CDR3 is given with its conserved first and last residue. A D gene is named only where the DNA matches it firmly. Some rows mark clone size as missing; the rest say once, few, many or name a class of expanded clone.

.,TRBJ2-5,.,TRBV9,CASSDANAETQYF,TGTGCCAGCAGCGACGCTAACGCGGAGACCCAGTACTTC
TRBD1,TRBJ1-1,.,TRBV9,CASSGTGDPEAFF,TGTGCCAGCAGCGGAACAGGGGACCCTGAAGCTTTCTTT
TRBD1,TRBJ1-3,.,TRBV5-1,CASSPGGVQGNTIYF,TGCGCCAGCAGCCCAGGGGGCGTCCAGGGAAACACCATATATTTT
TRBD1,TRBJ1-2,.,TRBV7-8,CASSLVSAGGLGGYTF,TGTGCCAGCAGCTTAGTTTCGGCAGGGGGGTTGGGCGGCTACACCTTC
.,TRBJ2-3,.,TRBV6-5,CASSYGLPSTDTQYF,TGTGCCAGCAGTTACGGACTCCCCAGCACAGATACGCAGTATTTT
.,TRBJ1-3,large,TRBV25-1,CASSDFREAPGNTIYF,TGTGCCAGCAGTGATTTCCGGGAGGCCCCTGGAAACACCATATATTTT
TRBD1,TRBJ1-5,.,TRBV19,CASRVQGGNQPQHF,TGTGCCAGTAGGGTACAGGGGGGCAATCAGCCCCAGCATTTT
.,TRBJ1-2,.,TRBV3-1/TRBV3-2,CASSQAARPELYGYTF,TGTGCCAGCAGCCAAGCAGCTAGGCCAGAGCTCTATGGCTACACCTTC
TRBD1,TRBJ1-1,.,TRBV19,CASSVIPGQGNEAFF,TGTGCCAGTAGTGTCATTCCGGGACAGGGTAATGAAGCTTTCTTT
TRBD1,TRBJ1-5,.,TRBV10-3,CAIRDDRGYQPQHF,TGTGCCATCAGAGACGACAGGGGGTATCAGCCCCAGCATTTT
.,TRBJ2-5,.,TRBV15,CATSRDPLGAETQYF,TGTGCCACCAGCAGAGATCCATTGGGAGCAGAGACCCAGTACTTC
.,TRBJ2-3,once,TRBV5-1,CASSLAVGGGATDTQYF,TGCGCCAGCAGCTTGGCAGTCGGTGGAGGGGCCACAGATACGCAGTATTTT
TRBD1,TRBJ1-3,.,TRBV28,CASSLWRDRGSGNTIYF,TGTGCCAGCAGTTTATGGCGGGACAGGGGATCGGGAAACACCATATATTTT
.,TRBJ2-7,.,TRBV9,CASSHGGGAYEQYF,TGTGCCAGCAGCCACGGAGGGGGCGCGTACGAGCAGTACTTC
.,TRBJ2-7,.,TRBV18,CASSPQGTTYEQYF,TGTGCCAGCTCACCGCAGGGTACTACCTACGAACAGTACTTC
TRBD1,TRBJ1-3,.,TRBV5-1,CASSWGTGGSSSSGNTIYF,TGCGCCAGCAGCTGGGGGACAGGGGGCTCCTCGAGCTCTGGAAACACCATATATTTT
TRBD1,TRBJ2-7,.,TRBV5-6,CASSPTGTVYEQYF,TGTGCCAGCAGCCCAACCGGGACAGTCTACGAGCAGTACTTC
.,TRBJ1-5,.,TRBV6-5,CASSYSTPYGGQPQHF,TGTGCCAGCAGTTACTCGACACCCTACGGGGGTCAGCCCCAGCATTTT
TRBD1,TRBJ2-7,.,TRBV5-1,CASSLETGTGYDEQYF,TGCGCCAGCAGCTTGGAGACCGGGACAGGGTACGACGAGCAGTACTTC
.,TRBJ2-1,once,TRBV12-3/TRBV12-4,CASAKGGRNRFF,TGTGCCAGCGCCAAGGGGGGGAGGAATCGGTTCTTC
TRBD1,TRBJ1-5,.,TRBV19,CASSLITGTGGPNQPQHF,TGTGCCAGTAGTTTAATCACCGGGACAGGGGGCCCTAATCAGCCCCAGCATTTT
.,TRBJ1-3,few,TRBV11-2,CASSWGVSGNTIYF,TGTGCCAGCAGCTGGGGGGTGTCTGGAAACACCATATATTTT
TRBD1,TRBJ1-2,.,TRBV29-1,CSVDTTGGSSYGYTF,TGCAGCGTTGATACGACAGGGGGCTCGAGCTATGGCTACACCTTC
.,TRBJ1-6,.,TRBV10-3,CAISDPTRGGKFGNSPLHF,TGTGCCATCAGTGACCCAACGAGGGGAGGGAAGTTCGGCAATTCACCCCTCCACTTT
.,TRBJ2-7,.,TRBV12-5,CASGLVLRQTTPYEQYF,TGTGCTAGTGGTTTGGTACTGAGGCAGACTACACCCTACGAGCAGTACTTC